The rows below give T cell receptor beta chains drawn from one sample of a study of identical twins. TCRdb re-called the 5' RACE reads through MiXCR, storing one row per CDR3 protein. The data hold approximately 590,000 distinct CDR3 sequences, with approximately 9.6% observed a single time. This sample also appeared in a second study, on yellow fever vaccine responses in identical twins.

Material: PBMCs. These TCRs come from a young woman in good health. The CDR3 runs from the conserved cysteine through the conserved F or W. A D gene is named only where the DNA matches it firmly. Only part of the rows carry a size: once, few, many, or a class if the clone is expanded.

TRBJ2-7,NA,NA,TRBV20-1,CSASPVSSSYEQYF,TGCAGTGCTAGTCCAGTATCAAGCTCCTACGAGCAGTACTTC
TRBJ2-7,NA,TRBD2,TRBV10-2,CASSGAGRVSHEQYF,TGCGCCAGCAGTGGGGCGGGGAGGGTATCCCACGAGCAGTACTTC
TRBJ2-7,few,NA,TRBV10-3,CAISEQDTYEQYF,TGTGCCATCAGTGAGCAGGACACCTACGAGCAGTACTTC
TRBJ2-5,many,TRBD1,TRBV5-6,CASSFYRDRKETQYF,TGTGCCAGCAGCTTTTACCGGGACAGAAAAGAGACCCAGTACTTC
TRBJ1-2,NA,NA,TRBV5-1,CASSWDNLSHGYTF,TGCGCCAGCAGCTGGGACAATTTAAGCCATGGCTACACCTTC
TRBJ2-7,NA,NA,TRBV6-1,CASSEGTVTYEQYF,TGTGCCAGCAGTGAAGGGACAGTCACCTACGAGCAGTACTTC
TRBJ1-6,many,TRBD1,TRBV5-6,CASSTGQGVRSPLHF,TGTGCCAGCAGCACCGGACAGGGGGTAAGGTCACCCCTCCACTTT
TRBJ2-7,few,NA,TRBV2,CASGTAGYEQYF,TGTGCCAGCGGGACAGCGGGCTACGAGCAGTACTTC
TRBJ2-5,NA,NA,TRBV29-1,CSAPTSYETQYF,TGCAGCGCCCCGACCTCATACGAGACCCAGTACTTC
TRBJ2-3,NA,NA,TRBV7-8,CASSLRQARTDTQYF,TGTGCCAGCAGCTTAAGACAGGCCCGCACAGATACGCAGTATTTT
TRBJ2-5,many,TRBD1,TRBV3-1,CASSGQGKETQYF,TGTGCCAGCAGCGGACAGGGAAAAGAGACCCAGTACTTT
TRBJ2-2,NA,NA,TRBV7-2,CASSISQELFF,TGTGCCAGCAGCATCAGCCAAGAGCTGTTTTTT
TRBJ2-3,few,NA,TRBV11-2,CASSLRNWDTSTDTQYF,TGTGCCAGCAGCTTACGGAACTGGGATACTAGCACAGATACGCAGTATTTT
TRBJ2-2,many,TRBD2,TRBV4-3,CASSQVPSGDTGELFF,TGCGCCAGCAGCCAAGTTCCTAGCGGGGACACCGGGGAGCTGTTTTTT
TRBJ2-1,NA,TRBD1,TRBV6-2/TRBV6-3,CASSYSKRQGTNEQFF,TGTGCCAGCAGTTACTCGAAGCGACAGGGGACAAATGAGCAGTTCTTC
TRBJ2-2,NA,TRBD1,TRBV6-1,CASSEFQGVGTGELFF,TGTGCCAGCAGTGAATTCCAGGGGGTTGGCACCGGGGAGCTGTTTTTT
TRBJ2-6,few,TRBD1,TRBV11-2,CASSLGGQGSGANVLTF,TGTGCCAGCAGCTTAGGGGGACAGGGATCTGGGGCCAACGTCCTGACTTTC
TRBJ2-3,NA,NA,TRBV20-1,CSAHRGSTQYF,TGCAGTGCTCACCGGGGCAGCACGCAGTATTTT
TRBJ2-7,NA,NA,TRBV6-2/TRBV6-3,CATSRAYEQYF,TGTGCCACCTCCAGGGCCTACGAGCAGTACTTC
TRBJ2-6,few,NA,TRBV6-5,CASSSWTGRSGANVLTF,TGTGCCAGCAGTTCCTGGACTGGGCGGTCTGGGGCCAACGTCCTGACTTTC
TRBJ1-1,many,TRBD1,TRBV6-1,CASSTSGGTEAFF,TGTGCCAGCAGTACATCAGGGGGCACTGAAGCTTTCTTT
TRBJ1-5,few,TRBD1,TRBV3-1,CASSQDRQGRDPQHF,TGTGCCAGCAGCCAAGATCGACAGGGAAGGGATCCCCAGCATTTT
TRBJ2-5,NA,NA,TRBV20-1,CSAPPPGETQYF,TGCAGTGCTCCCCCCCCTGGGGAGACCCAGTACTTC
TRBJ2-7,NA,NA,TRBV20-1,CSVLGASYEQYF,TGCAGTGTCCTCGGGGCTTCCTACGAGCAGTACTTC
TRBJ2-1,many,NA,TRBV18,CASSPLSEQFF,TGTGCCAGCTCACCCCTCAGTGAGCAGTTCTTC
TRBJ2-7,few,NA,TRBV11-2,CASSRASGTQPYEQYF,TGTGCCAGCAGCCGAGCATCCGGGACTCAACCCTACGAGCAGTACTTC
TRBJ2-7,NA,TRBD1,TRBV2,CARDRDGSSYEQYF,TGTGCCCGAGACAGGGACGGAAGCTCCTACGAGCAGTACTTC
TRBJ2-1,NA,TRBD1,TRBV24-1,CATSESGTGHNEQFF,TGTGCCACCAGTGAATCTGGGACAGGCCACAATGAGCAGTTCTTC
TRBJ2-1,many,NA,TRBV7-8,CASILNLLGEQFF,TGTGCCAGCATCCTGAACCTCCTGGGGGAGCAGTTCTTC
TRBJ1-5,NA,NA,TRBV24-1,CATSDTGTSNQPQHF,TGTGCCACCAGTGACACCGGGACAAGCAATCAGCCCCAGCATTTT
TRBJ2-2,NA,TRBD2,TRBV9,CASSVTPGLAGGTGELFF,TGTGCCAGCAGCGTAACCCCAGGACTAGCGGGGGGGACCGGGGAGCTGTTTTTT
TRBJ2-3,many,TRBD2,TRBV12-3/TRBV12-4,CASSLAGAADTQYF,TGTGCCAGCAGTCTAGCGGGAGCAGCAGATACGCAGTATTTT
TRBJ2-6,NA,NA,TRBV3-1,CATCQAFSGAGANVLTF,TGTGCCACCTGCCAGGCGTTCTCAGGGGCTGGGGCCAACGTCCTGACTTTC
TRBJ1-1,once,NA,TRBV12-5,CASLNRAANTEAFF,TGTGCTAGCTTAAACAGGGCTGCGAACACTGAAGCTTTCTTT
TRBJ2-3,many,TRBD1,TRBV20-1,CSADDRAGDTQYF,TGCAGTGCCGACGACAGGGCTGGAGATACGCAGTATTTT
TRBJ1-3,many,TRBD1,TRBV18,CASSPTGVRNTIYF,TGTGCCAGCTCACCGACAGGGGTGAGAAACACCATATATTTT
TRBJ1-5,few,NA,TRBV7-8,CASSLEGRDEQPQHF,TGTGCCAGCAGCTTAGAAGGCAGGGACGAACAGCCCCAGCATTTT
TRBJ2-5,NA,NA,TRBV15,CATSRGPLETQYF,TGTGCCACCAGCAGGGGACCACTAGAGACCCAGTACTTC
TRBJ2-7,few,TRBD1,TRBV29-1,CSVEARDRETYEQYF,TGCAGCGTTGAAGCAAGGGACAGGGAAACCTACGAGCAGTACTTC
TRBJ2-7,many,NA,TRBV7-3,CASSLLGSGLEQEQYF,TGTGCCAGCAGCTTATTGGGGTCCGGTCTAGAGCAGGAGCAGTACTTC
TRBJ2-7,NA,TRBD1,TRBV7-9,CASSLGQGERQYF,TGTGCCAGCAGCTTAGGACAGGGAGAGAGGCAGTACTTC
TRBJ2-3,many,NA,TRBV11-2,CASSFQTDTQYF,TGTGCCAGCAGTTTCCAGACAGATACGCAGTATTTT
TRBJ2-3,many,NA,TRBV7-2,CASSLRIVAPNTQYF,TGTGCCAGCAGCTTACGTATTGTGGCCCCAAATACGCAGTATTTT
TRBJ2-5,many,TRBD1,TRBV27,CASSTGTAKETQYF,TGTGCCAGCAGTACGGGGACAGCCAAAGAGACCCAGTACTTC
TRBJ2-2,NA,TRBD1,TRBV3-1,CASSPGDRKGDTGELFF,TGTGCCAGCAGCCCCGGGGACAGAAAGGGGGACACCGGGGAGCTGTTTTTT
TRBJ2-7,NA,TRBD1,TRBV5-1,CASSPGLDRLYEQYF,TGCGCCAGCAGCCCCGGCCTGGACAGGTTATACGAGCAGTACTTC
TRBJ2-3,many,NA,TRBV20-1,CSASGAGSTDTQYF,TGCAGTGCTAGCGGGGCGGGCAGCACAGATACGCAGTATTTT
TRBJ2-1,few,TRBD1,TRBV10-3,CAISLQGADEQFF,TGTGCCATCAGTCTTCAGGGGGCTGATGAGCAGTTCTTC
TRBJ2-3,NA,NA,TRBV6-2/TRBV6-3,CASSYSTDPKPSDTQYF,TGTGCCAGCAGTTACTCGACGGACCCTAAACCCTCCGATACGCAGTATTTT
TRBJ2-1,many,TRBD2,TRBV12-3/TRBV12-4,CASSSAGTSGSSEQFF,TGTGCCAGCAGCTCGGCCGGGACTAGCGGGAGTTCTGAGCAGTTCTTC
TRBJ2-7,NA,NA,TRBV29-1,CSVVIGDSYEQYF,TGCAGCGTTGTGATAGGGGACTCCTACGAGCAGTACTTC
TRBJ2-5,NA,TRBD2,TRBV12-3/TRBV12-4,CASRPGLAETQYF,TGTGCCAGCAGACCGGGACTAGCGGAGACCCAGTACTTC
TRBJ2-2,many,NA,TRBV4-3,CASSQDMGTTGELFF,TGCGCCAGCAGCCAAGATATGGGGACCACCGGGGAGCTGTTTTTT
TRBJ2-7,few,NA,TRBV20-1,CSARDGGRVEQYF,TGCAGTGCTAGAGACGGGGGAAGGGTCGAGCAGTACTTC
TRBJ2-1,few,NA,TRBV20-1,CSARVEEGTGYEQFF,TGCAGTGCTAGAGTTGAGGAGGGGACTGGCTATGAGCAGTTCTTC
TRBJ2-2,many,TRBD2,TRBV4-2,CASSQDPTSGSETGELFF,TGTGCCAGCAGCCAAGACCCGACTAGCGGGAGCGAGACCGGGGAGCTGTTTTTT
TRBJ2-7,many,NA,TRBV6-2/TRBV6-3,CASSRQALYEQYF,TGTGCCAGCAGCCGCCAAGCCCTATACGAGCAGTACTTC
TRBJ2-5,few,TRBD2,TRBV20-1,CSARKYRTSGEETQYF,TGCAGTGCTAGAAAGTACCGGACTAGCGGAGAAGAGACCCAGTACTTC
TRBJ2-1,once,TRBD2,TRBV29-1,CSALPWGLAGTPKNNEQFF,TGCAGCGCACTTCCATGGGGACTAGCGGGAACTCCAAAGAACAATGAGCAGTTCTTC
TRBJ2-7,few,NA,TRBV5-1,CASSAPIDGAQYF,TGCGCCAGCAGCGCGCCCATTGACGGGGCTCAGTACTTC